This T cell receptor beta chain was sequenced in a study of shared clonotypes between healthy human individuals. Overall study: Researchers drew samples from a couple of women and a few men aged 18 to 49.

Naive CD8 cells were CD45RO-negative, positively selected for CCR7, excluding terminally differentiated effector memory CD45RA+ cells. Broader study findings: Only blood samples were collected, and tissue repertoires likely differ.

This clone was seen only once. Its target is not known. In the original processing: ImmunoSEQ yielded junction-only sequences lacking quality scores, so filtering differed. The assay was immunoSEQ multiplex PCR, and TCRdb's table has in-frame clones only and misses some. V and J calls and clone size are as listed in that table; D and trimming were resolved from the DNA. The sample lists approximately 1.9 million clones, just over 90% occurring once. Germline-derived CDR1 and CDR2 are SGDLS and YYNGEE. This CDR3 spans 17 amino acids. The V and J ends lost 0 bases and 4 bases, in that order; junction bases with no gene match: 10.

This receptor was obtained from a man aged 18 to 29 in good health. Some clones in this sample may be carry-over from other donors' samples. Sequencing was done on a sample of naive CD8+ T cells from PBMCs. The chain combines TRBV9 with TRBJ2-1, with 7 bases lining up with TRBD2. The CDR3 region is CASSVAVASGQYNEQFF. In nucleotides, the CDR3 is TGTGCCAGCAGCGTAGCCGTCGCTAGCGGACAATACAATGAGCAGTTCTTC.